The source of this T cell receptor beta chain is a study of cytotoxic CD8 clonotypes in ibrutinib-treated CLL. Whole-study findings and limits: Baseline levels were approached again at progression, after clonality had risen at ibrutinib response.

The CDR3 is made up of 13 amino acids. Germline CDR1 is SGDLS and CDR2 is YYNGEE. The repertoire was sequenced with immunoSEQ multiplex PCR; TCRdb's copy has only in-frame clones and lacks some. The data hold 97,000 or so clones, with approximately 80% observed a single time. Worth noting for this clone: No antigen is known for it.

V is TRBV9 and J is TRBJ2-7; a possible D gene is TRBD1 (6 bases). This receptor was identified in a human donor with chronic lymphocytic leukemia. This specimen was PBMCs, taken after 12 months of ibrutinib treatment. Here the CDR3 reads CIALGQGYHEQYF. DNA for the CDR3: TGTATCGCACTGGGACAAGGGTACCACGAGCAGTACTTC.